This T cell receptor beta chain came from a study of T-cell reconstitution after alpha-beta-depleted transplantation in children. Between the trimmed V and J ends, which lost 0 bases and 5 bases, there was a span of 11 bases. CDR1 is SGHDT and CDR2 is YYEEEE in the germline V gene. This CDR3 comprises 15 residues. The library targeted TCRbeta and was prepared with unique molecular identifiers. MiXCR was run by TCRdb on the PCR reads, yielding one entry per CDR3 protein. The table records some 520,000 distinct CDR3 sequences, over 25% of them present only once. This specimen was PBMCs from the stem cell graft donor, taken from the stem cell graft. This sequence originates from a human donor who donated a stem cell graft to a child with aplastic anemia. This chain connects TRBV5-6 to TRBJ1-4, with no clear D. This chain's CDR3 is CASSLGGGANEKLFF. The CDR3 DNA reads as TGTGCCAGCAGCTTGGGTGGAGGTGCCAATGAAAAACTGTTTTTT.